The 5 T cell receptor beta chains below were found in one sample sequenced in a study of beta chain features in type 1 diabetes. Expressed TCRB transcripts were sequenced because the isolated RNA had all been reverse transcribed beforehand. Profiling relied on immunoSEQ multiplex PCR, and the TCRdb table lists in-frame clones only, not all of them. The repertoire has about 360,000 clones, 10% to 15% of them found once; the top ten carry 0.015% to 0.02%. Specimen: naive CD4+ T cells from blood. These receptors were taken from a man aged 18 to 29 in good health.

V usage is TRBV10-3 and J usage is TRBJ1-5; D gene unclear. Germline CDR1 and CDR2: ENHRY and SYGVKD. The CDR3 sequence is 14 residues long. Trimming took 4 bases from V and 7 from J, leaving 14 bases between them. CDR3 amino acids: CAISAAAGYQPQHF. The CDR3 bases are TGTGCCATCAGTGCGGCAGCAGGTTACCAGCCCCAGCATTTT.

The chain couples TRBV2 to TRBJ1-4, with D possibly matching TRBD1 (5 bases). From germline, CDR1 is SNHLY and CDR2 FYNNEI. The CDR3 sequence is 16 residues long. V shed 8 bases and J shed 0 bases, with 16 bases lying between them. The CDR3 spells CASDGGRAATNEKLFF. In DNA, the CDR3 is TGTGCCAGCGACGGGGGAAGGGCCGCAACTAATGAAAAACTGTTTTTT.

This clone was seen only a few times. The gene calls are TRBV5-4 and TRBJ2-7; 8 bases line up with TRBD2. This CDR3 is built from 15 residues. The germline CDR1 and CDR2 sequences are SGHNT and YYREEE (reference sequence). The trim removed 2 bases at V and 2 bases at J, leaving 6 bases unmatched. CDR3 region: CASSFQAGATYEQYF. For the CDR3, the DNA is TGTGCCAGCAGCTTTCAAGCGGGAGCGACCTACGAGCAGTACTTC. Complete variable domain (other parts from reference TRBV5-4 and TRBJ2-7): ETGVTQSPTHLIKTRGQQVTLRCSSQSGHNTVSWYQQALGQGPQFIFQYYREEENGRGNFPPRFSGLQFPNYSSELNVNALELDDSALYLCASSFQAGATYEQYFGPGTRLTVT.

The chain carries TRBV28 and TRBJ1-1; D uncertain. The CDR3 loop spans 13 amino acids. Trimming took 5 bases from V and 1 from J, leaving 8 bases between them. Germline CDR1 reads MDHEN; CDR2 reads SYDVKM. CDR3 region: CASSAGANTEAFF. The CDR3 bases are TGTGCCAGCAGTGCGGGAGCGAACACTGAAGCTTTCTTT.

The CDR3 DNA sequence: TGTGCCTGGGGACAGACTAACTATGGCTACACCTTC. Translating it yields CAWGQTNYGYTF. The chain has TRBV30 and TRBJ1-2; possible D gene TRBD1, 6 bases. The length of the CDR3 is 12 residues. Trimming removed 5 bases from V and 0 bases from J, with 7 bases in between. The germline V gene has CDR1 GTSNPN and CDR2 SVGIG (reference sequence).